Presented here are 25 T cell receptor beta chains from one specimen sequenced in a study of human T cells and chemical hapten exposure. TCRdb reprocessed the RACE reads with MiXCR, giving one entry per CDR3 protein. Among about 110,000 distinct CDR3 sequences listed, roughly a tenth were seen once. The time point is: patch test 2, 6 weeks after DPC sensitization. Treatment given: therapeutic diphenylcyclopropenone sensitization with weekly scalp DPC. The sample here was whole blood, taken in connection with sensitization to the hapten diphenylcyclopropenone (DPC). The origin of the receptors is a woman in her forties with alopecia areata. Some clones in this sample may be carry-over from other donors' samples.

This clonotype was observed at least ten times. The chain uses TRBV7-9 and TRBJ1-3; D remains ambiguous. The CDR3 is 16 residues long. CDR1 SEHNR and CDR2 FQNEAQ come from the germline V gene (reference sequence). Trimming left V 2 bases short and J 0 bases short, with 11 bases between. As DNA, the CDR3 is TGTGCCAGCAGCTTAACAGACTCCCACTCTGGAAACACCATATATTTT. This sequence encodes CASSLTDSHSGNTIYF.

This clonotype came up many times. V and J are TRBV4-2 and TRBJ2-1, with 14 bases fitting TRBD2. The germline V gene encodes CDR1 LGHNA and CDR2 YNFKEQ. This CDR3 region has 20 residues. Unmatched junction bases numbered 8, after V lost 0 bases and J lost 1 base. The CDR3 loop is CASSQEVGLAGVASYNEQFF. The CDR3 DNA sequence: TGTGCCAGCAGCCAAGAAGTGGGACTAGCGGGGGTGGCGTCCTACAATGAGCAGTTCTTC.

This clonotype has just a few counts. The chain is built from TRBV3-1 and TRBJ2-5, with D possibly being TRBD1 (6 bases). Trimming shortened V by 4 bases and J by 5 bases, and 14 bases separated the two germline ends. The CDR3 length is 14 residues. Germline V lookup: CDR1 LGHDT, CDR2 YNNKEL (reference sequence). CDR3 bases: TGTGCCAGCAGCCGATCCGGGACACCGGAGACCCAGTACTTC. This codes for CASSRSGTPETQYF.

At least ten counts were recorded for this clonotype. V gene TRBV12-3 or TRBV12-4 combines with J gene TRBJ1-2; D remains unclear. Deletions cut 1 base from V and 7 bases from J, with 4 bases between. CDR3 length: 11 amino acids. The CDR3 protein is CASSLGVGYTF. As DNA, the CDR3 is TGTGCCAGCAGTTTAGGGGTTGGCTACACCTTC.

This clonotype has just a few counts. CDR3 in DNA: TGTGCCAGCAGCTTAGTTCTGCAGGCCCACACTGAAGCTTTCTTT. Its protein product is CASSLVLQAHTEAFF. The rearrangement uses TRBV7-8 and TRBJ1-1, with unresolved D. The CDR3 is 15 amino acids. Germline V gives CDR1 SGHVS, CDR2 FQNEAQ. V was clipped by 1 base and J by 3 bases, with 12 bases between them.

This clonotype was seen repeatedly, ten times or more. V gene TRBV11-2 combines with J gene TRBJ1-2, with a possible D match to TRBD1 (5 bases). V was trimmed by 0 bases and J by 2 bases, leaving 7 bases between them. CDR3 length equals 14 residues. CDR1 is SGHAT and CDR2 is FQNNGV in the germline V gene. CDR3 bases: TGTGCCAGCAGCTTAGAGGCAGGGAACTATGGCTACACCTTC. Translation gives CASSLEAGNYGYTF.

Only a few counts were recorded for this clonotype. V is TRBV5-1 and J is TRBJ1-4, with unresolved D. Germline V gene sequence: CDR1 SGHRS, CDR2 YFSETQ. The V end lost 3 bases, the J end lost 8 bases, and 17 bases lay between the germline ends. There are 15 residues in the CDR3. The CDR3 nucleotides read TGCGCCAGCAGCTCGGGGATCCGGACGGAGGAAAAACTGTTTTTT. It yields the protein CASSSGIRTEEKLFF.

In its sample, this clonotype was seen many times. The rearrangement uses TRBV7-9 and TRBJ1-2; 11 positions match TRBD1. There are 16 residues in the CDR3. The germline CDR1 and CDR2 sequences are SEHNR and FQNEAQ (reference sequence). V gave up 5 bases and J gave up 6 bases; unmatched junction bases: 11. CDR3 DNA sequence: TGTGCCAGCAGCCACATGCCGGGACAGGGGGAAGATGGCTACACCTTC. Amino acids: CASSHMPGQGEDGYTF. Drawing the rest from reference TRBV7-9 and TRBJ1-2, the complete variable domain is DTGVSQNPRHKITKRGQNVTFRCDPISEHNRLYWYRQTLGQGPEFLTYFQNEAQLEKSRLLSDRFSAERPKGSFSTLEIQRTEQGDSAMYLCASSHMPGQGEDGYTFGSGTRLTVV.

This clonotype appeared many times. The chain is built from TRBV29-1 and TRBJ2-3; no clear D gene. This CDR3 spans 16 amino acids. Trimming pared 4 bases from V and 5 bases from J, leaving 22 bases between. In germline, CDR1 is SQVTM, CDR2 ANQGSEA. The CDR3: CSVVRGPDPFVDTQYF. In DNA form, the CDR3 reads TGCAGCGTTGTCCGAGGTCCCGACCCCTTCGTAGATACGCAGTATTTT.

This clonotype has a count of ten or more. This chain connects TRBV11-2 to TRBJ2-5; no definite D call. V dropped 5 bases and J dropped 5 bases, with 15 bases sitting between them. The CDR3 runs to 14 residues. Germline-derived CDR1 and CDR2 are SGHAT and FQNNGV. CDR3 bases: TGTGCCAGCAGCCTAAATGGCCTCCCCGAGACCCAGTACTTC. Translated: CASSLNGLPETQYF.

The rearrangement uses TRBV4-1 and TRBJ2-5, with 10 bases aligning to TRBD1. The CDR3 extends over 18 amino acids. The V gene's germline CDR1 is MGHRA and CDR2 YSYEKL. Losses at the gene ends were 1 base for V and 2 bases for J; bases not matched to a gene: 10. DNA for the CDR3: TGCGCCAGCAGCCAAGTCAAGGTTGAGGGACAGGGGCAAGAGACCCAGTACTTC. Protein: CASSQVKVEGQGQETQYF.

This clonotype was counted many times. This chain connects TRBV6-2 or TRBV6-3 to TRBJ2-3; 7 bases line up with TRBD1. V gave up 2 bases and J gave up 2 bases; unmatched junction bases: 4. This CDR3 is built from 15 residues. CDR1 is MNHEY and CDR2 is SVGEGT in the germline V gene. The CDR3 nucleotides are TGTGCCAGCAGTTACGAGGGGGCCTACACAGATACGCAGTATTTT. It translates to CASSYEGAYTDTQYF.

This clonotype was picked up a small number of times. This sequence joins TRBV6-5 and TRBJ1-1; D possibly corresponds to TRBD1 (5 bases). Trimming stripped 0 bases from V and 4 bases from J, with 12 bases between. The CDR3 loop spans 15 amino acids. Per the germline V gene, CDR1 is MNHEY and CDR2 is SVGAGI. The CDR3 DNA is TGTGCCAGCAGTTACTCGAAGGGGAGGGTCACTGAAGCTTTCTTT. Translated: CASSYSKGRVTEAFF.

This clonotype was found many times. CDR3 coding DNA: TGTGCCATCAGTGAGGTCGGAGGGGGAGAGACCCAGTACTTC. This sequence encodes CAISEVGGGETQYF. The chain uses TRBV10-3 and TRBJ2-5; D is perhaps TRBD1 or TRBD2 (6 bases each). CDR1 is ENHRY and CDR2 is SYGVKD in the germline V gene. The CDR3 contains 14 residues. Trimming shortened V by 2 bases and J by 4 bases, and 11 bases separated the two germline ends.

The chain recombines TRBV9 with TRBJ2-7, with TRBD1 as a possible D gene (5 bases). This CDR3 region has 14 residues. CDR1 and CDR2 from the germline V gene are SGDLS and YYNGEE. V gave up 0 bases and J gave up 2 bases, with 9 bases separating them. The CDR3 sequence: CASSVGQYPYEQYF. The CDR3 coding sequence is TGTGCCAGCAGCGTAGGACAGTACCCCTACGAGCAGTACTTC.

V gene TRBV20-1 combines with J gene TRBJ2-2, with 7 nucleotides matching TRBD2. The germline gives CDR1 DFQATT, CDR2 SNEGSKA (reference sequence). This CDR3 region has 15 residues. The V gene end was trimmed by 1 base and the J gene end by 2 bases; junction bases not matched to a gene: 4. CDR3 nucleotides: TGCAGTGCTAGAGGAGCGGGGACTAACACCGGGGAGCTGTTTTTT. Protein product: CSARGAGTNTGELFF.

This clonotype was found a few times. The genes are TRBV6-2 or TRBV6-3 and TRBJ1-2, with TRBD1 matching over 8 bases. The CDR3 spans 16 residues. Trimming removed 2 bases from V and 2 bases from J; junction bases left unmatched: 7. The V gene's germline CDR1 is MNHEY and CDR2 SVGEGT. The CDR3 region has the DNA TGTGCCAGCAGTTACCTTTGGACAGGGCCGAACTATGGCTACACCTTC. Translation: CASSYLWTGPNYGYTF.

The chain couples TRBV6-2 or TRBV6-3 to TRBJ2-2; D gene unclear. The CDR3 consists of 13 residues. V was trimmed by 6 bases and J by 3 bases, leaving 8 bases between them. CDR1 is MNHEY, CDR2 SVGEGT, per germline. This CDR3 reads CASSLLDTGELFF. In DNA form, the CDR3 reads TGTGCCAGCAGCCTCCTGGACACCGGGGAGCTGTTTTTT.

The chain recombines TRBV12-5 with TRBJ2-7, with no clear D. The CDR3 contains 9 residues. Trimming stripped 4 bases from V and 12 bases from J, with 7 bases between. In germline, CDR1 is LGHNT, CDR2 FRNRAP. This chain's CDR3 is CASGSSGYF. Written as DNA, the CDR3 is TGTGCTAGTGGTTCCTCCGGGTACTTC.

CDR3 region: CASSLRQADTQYF. CDR3 nucleotide sequence: TGTGCCAGCAGCTTAAGACAGGCAGATACGCAGTATTTT. This chain connects TRBV11-2 to TRBJ2-3; weak D call: TRBD1 (6 bases). This CDR3 is built from 13 residues. CDR1 is SGHAT and CDR2 is FQNNGV in the germline V gene. V lost 2 bases and J 4 bases, leaving 7 bases between the germline ends.

The V call is TRBV9, the J call TRBJ2-1; D gene ambiguous. Trimming stripped 3 bases from V and 7 bases from J, with 26 bases between. CDR3 length equals 18 residues. Germline V gene sequence: CDR1 SGDLS, CDR2 YYNGEE. CDR3 DNA: TGTGCCAGCAGCGAGGGCCCCCAGTCTGATAGGGTGGGGAATGAGCAGTTCTTC. This gives the protein CASSEGPQSDRVGNEQFF.

The rearrangement uses TRBV4-3 and TRBJ2-3, with 9 bases lining up with TRBD2. V trimming: 4 bases; J trimming: 1 base; junction bases outside the gene matches: 9. The CDR3 has 17 amino acids. Germline CDR1 is LGHNA and CDR2 is YSLEER. CDR3 amino acids: CASSPLLGLARTDTQYF. The CDR3 DNA follows: TGCGCCAGCAGCCCCTTACTGGGACTAGCTCGCACAGATACGCAGTATTTT.

CDR3 region: CASSSMSEAFF. As DNA, the CDR3 is TGTGCCAGCAGCTCCATGAGTGAAGCTTTCTTT. The chain carries TRBV12-3 or TRBV12-4 and TRBJ1-1; no reliable D call. The CDR3 length is 11 residues. V dropped 6 bases and J dropped 7 bases, with 9 bases sitting between them.

This clonotype has at least ten counts. J is TRBJ2-1 and V is TRBV20-1; TRBD2 might be the D (7 bases). V dropped 6 bases and J dropped 7 bases, with 19 bases sitting between them. This CDR3 contains 14 residues. Germline V lookup: CDR1 DFQATT, CDR2 SNEGSKA (reference sequence). CDR3 in amino acids: CSALRGAERNEQFF. The CDR3 coding sequence is TGCAGTGCCCTACGGGGGGCTGAGAGGAATGAGCAGTTCTTC.

This clonotype was seen only a few times. The chain combines TRBV7-9 with TRBJ1-1; D possibly corresponds to TRBD1 (5 bases). This CDR3 has 13 amino acids. Trimming cost V 6 bases and J 0 bases, with 8 bases left between them. Germline V gene sequence: CDR1 SEHNR, CDR2 FQNEAQ (reference sequence). The chain's CDR3 is CASRGLMNTEAFF. The DNA of the CDR3 is TGTGCCAGCAGGGGACTCATGAACACTGAAGCTTTCTTT.